This entry concerns a single T cell receptor beta chain. Its antigen is still unknown. V dropped 3 bases and J dropped 4; count of bases not matched to a gene: 6. In germline, CDR1 is SNHLY, CDR2 FYNNEI. This CDR3 has 15 amino acids. The sample comes from a study of siplizumab effects on memory and regulatory T cells. Study-level results: Naive T cells apparently outstripped memory cells in diversity and seemed major alloresponse contributors.

The assay was immunoSEQ multiplex PCR, and TCRdb's table has in-frame clones only and misses some. The sample lists 85,000 to 90,000 clones, around 90% seen once, with around 16% in the top ten. The sequencing sample was made of CD4+ T cells sorted from blood. The chain has TRBV2 and TRBJ1-5; 7 bases are shared with TRBD1. The TCR comes from a human donor in good health. The CDR3 DNA reads as TGTGCCAGCAGTGAGAACAGGGGTGGTAATCAGCCCCAGCATTTT. Its translation: CASSENRGGNQPQHF.